A selection of T cell receptor beta chains follows, all from one sample in a study of response to subunit inactivated influenza vaccine. TCRdb re-analysed the RT-PCR reads in MiXCR, keeping a single row per CDR3 protein. The table shows roughly 760,000 distinct CDR3 sequences, with about 20% occurring only once. Here the sequenced sample was PBMCs from blood, taken roughly 5 days after vaccination. The receptors originated from a middle-aged man who received an inactivated influenza vaccine. The CDR3 runs from the conserved cysteine through the conserved F or W. A D gene is named only where the DNA matches it firmly. Clone sizes are given selectively: once, few, many, or a class where the clone is expanded.

j_call v_call clone_size d_call cdr3_aa cdr3_nt
TRBJ2-1 TRBV29-1 few TRBD2 CSEIPGLAGGPQFF TGCAGCGAGATCCCGGGACTAGCGGGGGGGCCCCAGTTCTTC
TRBJ2-7 TRBV11-3 NA NA CASSPGGIPYEQYF TGTGCCAGCAGCCCTGGTGGCATACCCTACGAGCAGTACTTC
TRBJ2-1 TRBV24-1 many NA CATSDSRQVRNEQFF TGTGCCACCAGTGATAGCCGACAGGTCCGCAATGAGCAGTTCTTC
TRBJ2-7 TRBV20-1 NA TRBD1 CSANGQGRYEQYF TGCAGTGCTAACGGACAGGGGCGGTACGAGCAGTACTTC
TRBJ2-7 TRBV20-1 few NA CSARDAGGAYEQYF TGCAGTGCTAGAGATGCAGGGGGGGCTTACGAGCAGTACTTC
TRBJ2-6 TRBV28 NA NA CASSYMSSGANVLTF TGTGCCAGCAGTTATATGAGCTCTGGGGCCAACGTCCTGACTTTC
TRBJ2-3 TRBV20-1 NA TRBD2 CSARAPASGSYGTDTQYF TGCAGTGCTAGAGCGCCGGCTAGCGGGAGCTACGGCACAGATACGCAGTATTTT
TRBJ1-1 TRBV5-1 few NA CASSLKEGTEAFF TGCGCCAGCAGCCTCAAAGAGGGGACTGAAGCTTTCTTT
TRBJ1-6 TRBV20-1 NA TRBD1 CSARAGQGRTPLHF TGCAGTGCCCGTGCGGGACAGGGAAGGACACCCCTCCACTTT
TRBJ2-5 TRBV7-2 few NA CASSLGGNRVGETQYF TGTGCCAGCAGCTTAGGGGGAAACAGGGTTGGAGAGACCCAGTACTTC
TRBJ2-7 TRBV20-1 NA NA CSVDGIYEQYF TGCAGTGTGGACGGAATCTACGAGCAGTACTTC
TRBJ2-1 TRBV6-2/TRBV6-3 many TRBD1 CASSLPGTGYNEQFF TGTGCCAGCAGCCTTCCCGGGACAGGTTACAATGAGCAGTTCTTC
TRBJ2-5 TRBV4-1 few TRBD1 CASSQGGTGRQETQYF TGCGCCAGCAGCCAAGGGGGGACAGGGAGGCAAGAGACCCAGTACTTC
TRBJ2-4 TRBV10-3 NA TRBD2 CAISETGGLAKNIQYF TGTGCCATCAGTGAGACGGGGGGTCTAGCCAAAAACATTCAGTACTTC
TRBJ2-3 TRBV21-1 many NA CASSKDEGARDTQYF TGTGCCAGCAGCAAAGACGAGGGGGCGAGAGATACGCAGTATTTT
TRBJ1-6 TRBV7-8 few NA CASRLIRLDNSPLHF TGTGCCAGCAGACTTATTAGGCTGGATAATTCACCCCTCCACTTT
TRBJ1-2 TRBV30 NA NA CAWSVEFGYGYTF TGTGCCTGGAGTGTCGAATTCGGCTATGGCTACACCTTC
TRBJ2-3 TRBV10-3 few TRBD2 CAIRRGRGDTDTQYF TGTGCCATCAGACGCGGGCGGGGGGACACAGATACGCAGTATTTT
TRBJ2-3 TRBV4-2 NA TRBD2 CASSQASSAGGADTQYF TGTGCCAGCAGCCAAGCGTCCTCGGCGGGGGGGGCAGATACGCAGTATTTT
TRBJ2-1 TRBV7-9 few NA CASRSGPTEPTDNEQFF TGTGCCAGCAGGTCCGGACCGACAGAGCCAACAGACAATGAGCAGTTCTTC
TRBJ2-1 TRBV7-2 NA NA CASSPGSVNEQFF TGTGCCAGCAGCCCCGGGAGTGTTAATGAGCAGTTCTTC
TRBJ2-3 TRBV12-3/TRBV12-4 NA NA CASSLRTGGGNTQYF TGTGCCAGCAGTCTGAGGACAGGCGGGGGGAATACGCAGTATTTT
TRBJ2-1 TRBV6-5 NA NA CASSYVGPHNEQFF TGTGCCAGCAGTTACGTGGGACCCCACAATGAGCAGTTCTTC
TRBJ2-7 TRBV4-1 NA TRBD2 CASSQDFGGVYEQYF TGCGCCAGCAGCCAAGATTTCGGGGGGGTCTACGAGCAGTACTTC
TRBJ2-1 TRBV9 NA NA CASSVGTSSYNEQFF TGTGCCAGCAGCGTTGGCACTAGCTCCTACAATGAGCAGTTCTTC
TRBJ2-3 TRBV5-1 NA TRBD2 CASSSTSGAYTDTQYF TGCGCCAGCAGCTCGACTAGCGGGGCCTACACAGATACGCAGTATTTT
TRBJ2-7 TRBV6-2/TRBV6-3 many NA CASSSGGPYEQYF TGTGCCAGCAGTTCCGGGGGGCCCTACGAGCAGTACTTC
TRBJ2-7 TRBV28 few NA CASSPGTTEQYF TGTGCCAGCAGTCCCGGGACAACCGAGCAGTACTTC
TRBJ2-1 TRBV12-3/TRBV12-4 few NA CASSPPGVVAYNEQFF TGTGCCAGCAGTCCGCCGGGTGTAGTGGCCTACAATGAGCAGTTCTTC
TRBJ1-5 TRBV6-5 NA NA CASSSFANQPQHF TGTGCCAGCAGTTCGTTCGCCAATCAGCCCCAGCATTTT
TRBJ1-6 TRBV7-2 few NA CASSLKGFNSPLHF TGTGCCAGCAGCTTAAAGGGGTTTAATTCACCCCTCCACTTT
TRBJ1-2 TRBV4-3 few TRBD1 CASSRDRGIYGYTF TGCGCCAGCAGCCGGGACAGGGGTATCTATGGCTACACCTTC
TRBJ2-1 TRBV12-3/TRBV12-4 NA TRBD2 CASRRASGSNEQFF TGTGCCAGCAGGAGGGCTAGCGGGAGCAATGAGCAGTTCTTC
TRBJ2-3 TRBV20-1 few NA CSARTFRGGDTQYF TGCAGTGCTAGAACGTTCCGCGGAGGGGATACGCAGTATTTT
TRBJ1-1 TRBV20-1 few NA CSARRGGVKMNTEAFF TGCAGTGCTAGAAGGGGGGGCGTCAAGATGAACACTGAAGCTTTCTTT
TRBJ1-4 TRBV12-3/TRBV12-4 NA NA CASSLRTNEKLFF TGTGCCAGCAGTTTAAGAACTAATGAAAAACTGTTTTTT
TRBJ2-4 TRBV4-1 many NA CASSQVQGLAKNIQYF TGCGCCAGCAGCCAGGTTCAGGGTTTAGCCAAAAACATTCAGTACTTC
TRBJ2-1 TRBV4-2 NA NA CASSQDRRRTEQFF TGTGCCAGCAGCCAAGATAGAAGGCGTACGGAGCAGTTCTTC
TRBJ2-2 TRBV7-6 many NA CASSLGLALGAGELFF TGTGCCAGCAGCTTAGGGTTGGCTTTGGGAGCCGGGGAGCTGTTTTTT
TRBJ2-1 TRBV27 few NA CASSLESGYNEQFF TGTGCCAGCAGTTTAGAGTCAGGCTACAATGAGCAGTTCTTC
TRBJ2-3 TRBV7-2 few NA CASSLVTLDTQYF TGTGCCAGCAGCTTAGTGACCTTAGATACGCAGTATTTT
TRBJ1-5 TRBV6-2/TRBV6-3 NA NA CASSYVAQGNQPQHF TGTGCCAGCAGTTACGTCGCGCAGGGGAATCAGCCCCAGCATTTT
TRBJ2-3 TRBV4-3 NA TRBD2 CASSPPSAAAGAVDTQYF TGCGCCAGCAGCCCCCCAAGCGCGGCTGCGGGAGCTGTAGATACGCAGTATTTT
TRBJ2-3 TRBV4-2 many TRBD2 CASSQVGLAADTQYF TGTGCCAGCAGCCAAGTGGGCCTAGCGGCCGATACGCAGTATTTT
TRBJ2-4 TRBV12-3/TRBV12-4 NA TRBD1 CASTLGQGLAKNIQYF TGTGCCAGCACCCTAGGACAGGGTCTAGCCAAAAACATTCAGTACTTC
TRBJ2-7 TRBV4-3 few TRBD2 CASSRGLAGGNSYEQYF TGCGCCAGCAGTCGAGGACTAGCGGGAGGCAACTCCTACGAGCAGTACTTC
TRBJ2-3 TRBV11-1 few NA CASSLEGGGFTRRESTDTQYF TGTGCCAGCAGCTTAGAAGGGGGAGGGTTTACTCGGCGGGAGAGCACAGATACGCAGTATTTT
TRBJ1-2 TRBV7-2 NA TRBD1 CASSSRTGFPPGGYTF TGTGCCAGCAGCTCGAGGACAGGTTTCCCCCCGGGTGGCTACACCTTC
TRBJ2-2 TRBV5-1 many NA CASSLAPGANTGELFF TGCGCCAGCAGCTTGGCTCCAGGGGCGAATACCGGGGAGCTGTTTTTT
TRBJ2-1 TRBV11-1 few TRBD2 CASSRTSGGQSSYNEQFF TGTGCCAGCAGCCGGACTAGCGGGGGCCAAAGCTCCTACAATGAGCAGTTCTTC
TRBJ2-3 TRBV20-1 few TRBD2 CSAFSGSALGADTQYF TGCAGTGCATTTAGCGGGAGCGCATTAGGGGCAGATACGCAGTATTTT
TRBJ2-3 TRBV20-1 few NA CSAKQGTTDTQYF TGCAGTGCAAAACAGGGTACCACAGATACGCAGTATTTT
TRBJ2-2 TRBV11-2 NA NA CASSHYAGTNTGELFF TGTGCCAGCAGCCACTACGCGGGCACGAACACCGGGGAGCTGTTTTTT
TRBJ2-3 TRBV6-1 few TRBD1 CASKRDRGLFGTDTQYF TGTGCCAGCAAGCGGGACAGGGGGCTGTTTGGCACAGATACGCAGTATTTT
TRBJ2-2 TRBV5-1 NA NA CASSLVLAANTGELFF TGCGCCAGCAGCTTGGTCCTAGCAGCGAACACCGGGGAGCTGTTTTTT
TRBJ2-4 TRBV4-3 few NA CASSQVLGDRAKNIQYF TGCGCCAGCAGCCAAGTTTTAGGGGACCGAGCCAAAAACATTCAGTACTTC
TRBJ1-1 TRBV12-3/TRBV12-4 few NA CASSPGTPVINTEAFF TGTGCCAGCAGTCCGGGGACGCCCGTAATAAACACTGAAGCTTTCTTT